The 4 T cell receptor beta chains presented below share a single source sample, sequenced in a study of regulatory T cells in long-lasting Graves disease. Sequencing libraries for TCR beta were prepared with iRepertoire HTBI primers and Arm-PCR of CDR3 regions. TCRdb independently ran MiXCR on the multiplex PCR reads; one entry per CDR3 protein. The sample has over 350,000 distinct CDR3 sequences, 13% to 15% seen once. Sample time point: newly diagnosed GD, antithyroid drugs for less than 3 months. From PBMCs, RNA was extracted and then used to make the TCR library. In addition, the sample was reused for a study of T cells in Graves' hyperthyroidism and ophthalmopathy.

This sample comprised peripheral blood mononuclear cells (PBMCs), obtained at new diagnosis, from a patient treated with antithyroid drugs. These receptors were collected from a woman between 45 and 65 years old with Graves disease.

At least ten counts were recorded for this clonotype. The CDR3 here is CASSSAGTGSGANVLTF. The CDR3 DNA reads TGTGCCAGCAGCTCCGCGGGTACAGGCTCTGGGGCCAACGTCCTGACTTTC. J is TRBJ2-6 and V is TRBV28; D tentatively reads TRBD1 or TRBD2 (5 bases each). The ends were cut back, 6 bases at V and 0 bases at J, with 15 bases in the middle. From germline, CDR1 is MDHEN and CDR2 SYDVKM. The CDR3 covers 17 residues.

The chain joins TRBV3-1 to TRBJ2-7; TRBD2 matches at 7 bases. The CDR3 length is 14 residues. The V segment lost 10 bases and the J segment 2 bases; nucleotides outside the gene matches: 11. Looked up from germline, CDR1 is LGHDT and CDR2 is YNNKEL (reference sequence). DNA for the CDR3: TGTGCCATCAGGAGCACTAGCGAGACCTACGAGCAGTACTTC. The encoded protein is CAIRSTSETYEQYF.

This clonotype was seen repeatedly, ten times or more. The CDR3 DNA is TGTGCCAGCAGTGCTAGACTCCAAGAGACCCAGTACTTC. Protein sequence: CASSARLQETQYF. The rearrangement joins TRBV2 to TRBJ2-5; D gene unclear. V was shortened by 4 bases and J by 1 base, with 7 bases between the two germline ends. CDR1 and CDR2 from the germline V gene are SNHLY and FYNNEI. The CDR3 loop spans 13 amino acids.

The CDR3 is CSVDPGLAGGSEQFF. The CDR3, as DNA: TGCAGCGTTGATCCGGGACTAGCGGGGGGGAGTGAGCAGTTCTTC. The chain combines TRBV29-1 with TRBJ2-1; TRBD2 matches at 16 bases. The CDR3 totals 15 residues. CDR1 SQVTM and CDR2 ANQGSEA come from the germline V gene. J was trimmed by 9 bases and V by 3 bases; bases with no gene match: 5.